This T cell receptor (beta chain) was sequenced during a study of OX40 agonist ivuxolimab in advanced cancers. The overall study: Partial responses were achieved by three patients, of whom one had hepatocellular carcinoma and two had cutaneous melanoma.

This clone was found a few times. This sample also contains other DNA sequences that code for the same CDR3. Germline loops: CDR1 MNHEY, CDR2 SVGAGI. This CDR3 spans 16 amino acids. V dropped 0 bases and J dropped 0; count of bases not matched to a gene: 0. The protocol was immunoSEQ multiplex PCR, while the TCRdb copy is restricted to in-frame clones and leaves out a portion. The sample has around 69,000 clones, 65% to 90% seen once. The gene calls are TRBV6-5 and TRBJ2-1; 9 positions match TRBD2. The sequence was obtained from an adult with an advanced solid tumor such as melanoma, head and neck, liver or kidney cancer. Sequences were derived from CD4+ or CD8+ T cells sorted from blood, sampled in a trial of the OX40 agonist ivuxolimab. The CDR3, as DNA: TGTGCCAGCAGTTACTCTAGCGGGAGCTCCTACAATGAGCAGTTCTTC. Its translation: CASSYSSGSSYNEQFF.